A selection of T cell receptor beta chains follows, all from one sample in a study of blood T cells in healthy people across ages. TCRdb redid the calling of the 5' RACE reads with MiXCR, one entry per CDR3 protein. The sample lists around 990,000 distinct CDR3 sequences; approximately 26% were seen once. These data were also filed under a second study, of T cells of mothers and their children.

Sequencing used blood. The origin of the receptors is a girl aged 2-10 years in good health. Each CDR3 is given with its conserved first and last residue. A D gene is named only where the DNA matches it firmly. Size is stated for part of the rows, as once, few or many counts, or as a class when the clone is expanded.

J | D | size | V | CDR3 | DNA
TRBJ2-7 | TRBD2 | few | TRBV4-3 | CASSPHSSLGRGSYEQYF | TGCGCCAGCAGCCCCCACTCATCCCTGGGGAGGGGCTCCTACGAGCAGTACTTC
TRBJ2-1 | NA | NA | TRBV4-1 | CASSQARGDEQFF | TGCGCCAGCAGCCAAGCTAGGGGGGATGAGCAGTTCTTC
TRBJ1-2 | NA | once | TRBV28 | CASSPGSLNYGYTF | TGTGCCAGCAGTCCGGGAAGCCTCAACTATGGCTACACCTTC
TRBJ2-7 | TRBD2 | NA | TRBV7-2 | CASSFLSGDSYEQYF | TGTGCCAGCAGCTTCCTTAGCGGGGATAGCTACGAGCAGTACTTC
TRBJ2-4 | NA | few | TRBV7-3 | CASSFGFGNIQYF | TGTGCCAGCAGCTTCGGTTTTGGCAACATTCAGTACTTC
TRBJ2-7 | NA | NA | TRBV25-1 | CASSEYSQGAEQYF | TGTGCCAGCAGTGAATACTCCCAGGGTGCCGAGCAGTACTTC
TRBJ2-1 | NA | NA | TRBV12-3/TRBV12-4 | CASSLRQVTNEQFF | TGTGCCAGCAGTCTACGACAGGTAACGAATGAGCAGTTCTTC
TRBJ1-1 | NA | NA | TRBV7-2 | CASSLDRSDTEAFF | TGTGCCAGCAGCTTAGATCGGTCAGACACTGAAGCTTTCTTT
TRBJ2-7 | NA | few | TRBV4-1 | CASSQEDRPAYEQYF | TGCGCCAGCAGCCAAGAAGATCGGCCGGCGTACGAGCAGTACTTC
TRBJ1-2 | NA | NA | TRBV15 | CATSGINYGYTF | TGTGCCACCAGCGGAATTAACTATGGCTACACCTTC
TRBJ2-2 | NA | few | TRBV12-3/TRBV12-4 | CASSLIPGDLLNTGELFF | TGTGCCAGCAGTTTAATCCCGGGTGACCTTCTGAACACCGGGGAGCTGTTTTTT
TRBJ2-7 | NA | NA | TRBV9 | CASSVGLDSSYEQYF | TGTGCCAGCAGCGTAGGCCTGGACAGTTCCTACGAGCAGTACTTC
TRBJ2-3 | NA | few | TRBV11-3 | CASSFFTDTQYF | TGTGCCAGCAGCTTTTTTACAGATACGCAGTATTTT
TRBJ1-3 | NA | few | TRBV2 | CASSTFSNASGNTIYF | TGTGCCAGCAGTACTTTCTCAAACGCTTCTGGAAACACCATATATTTT
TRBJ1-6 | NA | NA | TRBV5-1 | CASSLGNGQGRSPLHF | TGCGCCAGCAGCTTGGGGAATGGGCAGGGTCGATCACCCCTCCACTTT
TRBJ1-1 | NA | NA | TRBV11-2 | CASSLIGQGPPF | TGTGCCAGCAGCTTAATAGGCCAGGGACCCCCTTTT
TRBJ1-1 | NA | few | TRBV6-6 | CASSYSGGSRSTEAFF | TGTGCCAGCAGTTACTCGGGGGGCAGCCGGTCCACTGAAGCTTTCTTT
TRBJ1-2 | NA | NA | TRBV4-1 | CASSQVYATPGGYTF | TGCGCCAGCAGCCAAGTGTATGCAACCCCGGGTGGCTACACCTTC
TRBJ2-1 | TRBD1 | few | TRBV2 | CASSSGQGAGNEQFF | TGTGCCAGCAGTTCGGGACAGGGGGCGGGCAATGAGCAGTTCTTC
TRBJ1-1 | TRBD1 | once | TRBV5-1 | CASSRPRTGGVNTEAFF | TGCGCCAGCAGCCGTCCAAGGACAGGGGGCGTGAACACTGAAGCTTTCTTT
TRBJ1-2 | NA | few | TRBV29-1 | CSVLTDYGYTF | TGCAGCGTCCTGACGGACTATGGCTACACCTTC
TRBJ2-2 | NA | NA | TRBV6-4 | CASSESGGGLNGELFF | TGTGCCAGCAGTGAGTCGGGCGGTGGTCTGAACGGGGAGCTGTTTTTT
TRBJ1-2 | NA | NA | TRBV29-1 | CSAPDGHYGYTF | TGCAGCGCCCCGGACGGACACTATGGCTACACCTTC
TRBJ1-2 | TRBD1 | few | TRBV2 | CASSETGVASYGYTF | TGTGCCAGCAGTGAAACAGGGGTCGCGAGCTATGGCTACACCTTC
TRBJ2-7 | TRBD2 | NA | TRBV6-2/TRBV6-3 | CASSPPLRGAYEQYF | TGTGCCAGCAGTCCCCCTCTGCGGGGGGCCTACGAGCAGTACTTC
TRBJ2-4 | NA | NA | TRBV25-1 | CASSPGGDIQYF | TGTGCCAGCAGCCCAGGGGGGGACATTCAGTACTTC
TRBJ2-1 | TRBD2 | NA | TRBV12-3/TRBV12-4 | CASRRTSGRDDEQFF | TGTGCCAGCAGGCGGACTAGCGGGAGGGATGATGAGCAGTTCTTC
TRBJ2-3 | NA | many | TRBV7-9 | CASSLEADTQYF | TGTGCCAGCAGCTTGGAGGCAGATACGCAGTATTTT